This T cell receptor beta chain was found in a study of blood T cell repertoires in COVID-19. Study-level information: Samples representing acute and convalescent COVID-19 were sourced from the United States, Italy and Spain.

The authors' processing: Using reference gene primer amplification, nucleated cell counts were estimated. Measured with immunoSEQ multiplex PCR; TCRdb has only the in-frame clones, and not every one. The V and J calls and clone size are taken from that table; D and trimming were inferred from the DNA. Of 200,000 to 250,000 clones in the sample, approximately 81% were seen once. Germline CDR1 SGHNT, CDR2 YENEEA. CDR3 size: 14 residues. Trimming removed 5 bases from V and 2 bases from J; junction bases left unmatched: 3. The chain recombines TRBV11-3 with TRBJ2-5, with 9 bases that match TRBD1. The TCR sequence derives from a woman over 75 with active or convalescent COVID-19. The sequenced material came from peripheral blood. DNA for the CDR3: TGTGCCAGCAGCAGGGACAGGGCTCAAGAGACCCAGTACTTC. Its translation: CASSRDRAQETQYF.